This T cell receptor beta chain comes out of a study of shared clonotypes between healthy human individuals (dated by TCRdb to the early 2020s). Broadly, across the study: A few men and two women, aged 18 to 49 years, made up the cohort. Different laboratories and diverse techniques were used to prepare libraries and sequence TCR repertoires, to increase sequencing depth and limit assay-specific biases. To estimate repertoire size and how much clonotype sharing occurs between individuals, the study deeply sequenced the blood TCR repertoires of about five healthy adults. Per donor, three plates each were used for CD4 naive and CD4 memory, two for CD8 naive, and one for CD8 memory. Per donor, leukapheresis produced somewhere between about 0.9 and 10 billion PBMCs. Findings and caveats that apply to the study as a whole: Naive subsets generally had larger estimated clonotype richness than memory subsets. Clonotypes shared by all four sorted-subset donors showed higher generation probabilities than non-shared clonotypes. About 4.5% of naive CD4, around 4% of naive CD8, 2% to 2.5% of memory CD4, and over 0.35% of memory CD8 clonotypes were shared across several donors. Pairwise subsampling indicated that sequencing depth was expected to affect the degree of clonotype sharing among donors. Sampling was restricted to blood, and TCR repertoires in tissue are likely to differ from TCR repertoires in blood. The genetic and exposure-history diversity represented was limited by the small number of donors. Rarefaction of sorted-subset datasets indicated incomplete sequencing despite the large sequencing depth.

Healthy HIV-negative adults with no recently reported acute infections or vaccinations were included as donors. Every donor was a Caucasian adult residing in Nashville, Tennessee, USA. Magnetic negative selection was used to enrich CD4+ T cells, after which naive cells were positively selected on CD45RA and the negative fraction became the memory subset. Blood was obtained by leukapheresis, after which PBMCs were separated by Ficoll-Histopaque density gradient centrifugation and cryopreserved in liquid nitrogen vapor phase. Analytical flow cytometry was used to check the purity and quantity of each magnetically sorted T cell population. Each sorted fraction had its genomic DNA isolated and then quantified by UV absorbance on a Nanodrop 2000c. Using the deep immunoSEQ assay, multiplex PCR amplified TCR CDR3 regions from genomic DNA. Genomic DNA extracted from each cell subset was distributed evenly over all wells of several immunoSEQ 96-well plates, and each plate served as one replicate. For sorted subsets, 150 to 200 ng genomic DNA, equal to 30,000 to 35,000 T cell genomes, was loaded into each replicate PCR. Purified libraries were measured with a Qubit 3.0 fluorometer, size-checked on a Bioanalyzer 2100, and measured again with the KAPA Library Quantification kit. Every immunoSEQ 96-well plate was sequenced on a dedicated single-read 150-cycle Illumina NextSeq 550 flow cell. Per the original workflow: The immunoSEQ output contained only junctional sequences without quality scores, so filtering could not match that applied to full-length reads. To assign V/J genes and CDR3, sequences were annotated using PyIR, a Python wrapper for IgBLAST v1.9, with IMGT germline references. Reads were filtered out if the reads had weak V/J assignments (E-value above 1e-6), no CDR3, stop codons, out-of-frame junctions, or ambiguous translated residues. V3J clonotypes were defined as sequences sharing the same inferred V gene, J gene, and CDR3 amino acid sequence. Percentage overlap between repertoires was calculated by dividing the number of shared unique clonotypes by the size of the smaller repertoire. RTK rarefaction, the Chao1 estimator, and Recon v2.1 estimates of unobserved clonotypes were used to assess repertoire richness. OLGA was used to compute generation probabilities for all TCRbeta clonotypes that the gDNA method yielded from a handful of donors. TCRdb retrieved this table from immuneACCESS and kept in-frame rearrangements only. Not all clones are present; in checked studies, unresolved V genes account for under half, and no reason is known for the remainder. V and J calls and clone size are copied from that table; D and trimming were computed from the DNA. The sample profile shows 2 million to 2.5 million clones; roughly 93% of them were found once. Approximately 0.35% of the sample goes to the ten largest clones.

As to this clone: This clone's antigen is unknown. Base qualities are not at hand, and no much larger clone is one base apart.

CDR1 and CDR2 (MNHNS, SASEGT) derive from the germline V gene. V loses 6 bases of germline sequence and J loses 5 bases, and the interval between the two ends is 16 bases. The CDR3 measures 14 amino acids from cysteine to phenylalanine. The only DNA kept is the CDR3, 42 bases in frame from the first base. The receptor's source is a man aged 18 to 30 in good health. Some clones in this sample may be carry-over from other donors' samples. This receptor chain uses TRBV6-1 and TRBJ2-5; TRBD2 is perhaps the D gene, given 7 matching bases. Sequenced sample: naive CD4+ T cells from PBMCs. Reading the label with the study, this specimen's cell subset or site is: CD45RA+ positively selected. The CDR3 reads as follows: CASRARGAGETQYF. DNA sequence: TGTGCCAGCAGGGCCCGGGGGGCAGGGGAGACCCAGTACTTC.